The 5 T cell receptor beta chains reported below all come from one sample, sequenced in a study of T-cell memory formation after mild COVID-19. TCRdb passed the 5' RACE reads through MiXCR, listing each CDR3 protein once. Here the sample spans 500,000 to 550,000 distinct CDR3 sequences, over 20% being singletons. Sequencing was done on a sample of PBMCs or a T cell subset sorted from them (not recorded which). The receptors were gathered from an adult woman who had mild COVID-19 (a few samples of this study predate the infection). Cell type and time point are not known.

The CDR3 sequence is CASSFSHLGNTGELFF. The CDR3 bases are TGTGCCAGCAGTTTTAGCCACTTAGGGAACACCGGGGAGCTGTTTTTT. The chain combines TRBV12-3 or TRBV12-4 with TRBJ2-2; no definite D call. V was pared by 3 bases and J by 1 base, with 12 bases between. The CDR3 loop spans 16 amino acids.

The V gene is TRBV7-6, the J gene TRBJ2-3; 9 nucleotides match TRBD2. The CDR3 covers 16 residues. Germline lookup yields CDR1 SGHVS and CDR2 FNYEAQ. The junction had 7 bases not matched to a gene; V was cut back by 5 bases and J by 1 base. CDR3 coding DNA: TGTGCCAGCAGCCTGGTAGCGGGAGCCCGCACAGATACGCAGTATTTT. Encoded protein: CASSLVAGARTDTQYF.

This clonotype was seen a handful of times. V usage is TRBV30 and J usage is TRBJ2-3; D uncertain. CDR1 is GTSNPN and CDR2 is SVGIG in the germline V gene (reference sequence). The CDR3 contains 15 residues. V was shortened by 4 bases and J by 2 bases, with 16 bases between the two germline ends. CDR3 DNA sequence: TGTGCCTGGACTACTGGCTCTACGCACACAGATACGCAGTATTTT. Translation: CAWTTGSTHTDTQYF.

This clonotype was seen only a few times. This chain connects TRBV19 to TRBJ2-2; weak D call: TRBD1 (5 bases). This CDR3 is 15 amino acids long. CDR1 and CDR2 from the germline V gene are LNHDA and SQIVND (reference sequence). V was shortened by 9 bases and J by 2 bases, with 16 bases between the two germline ends. The CDR3 DNA sequence: TGTGCCAGCCTCCCCCAGACAGACAACACCGGGGAGCTGTTTTTT. This translates into CASLPQTDNTGELFF. The complete variable domain, with remaining parts taken from reference TRBV19 and TRBJ2-2, reads DGGITQSPKYLFRKEGQNVTLSCEQNLNHDAMYWYRQDPGQGLRLIYYSQIVNDFQKGDIAEGYSVSREKKESFPLTVTSAQKNPTAFYLCASLPQTDNTGELFFGEGSRLTVL.

The chain joins TRBV3-1 to TRBJ2-7, with 13 bases that match TRBD2. The V segment lost 5 bases and the J segment 3 bases; nucleotides outside the gene matches: 10. This CDR3 comprises 17 residues. In germline, CDR1 is LGHDT, CDR2 YNNKEL (reference sequence). The chain's CDR3 is CASSFRTSGGSGYEQYF. As DNA, the CDR3 is TGTGCCAGCAGCTTTCGGACTAGCGGGGGTTCGGGCTACGAGCAGTACTTC.